This section outlines one T cell receptor beta chain sequence together with its context. The junction departs from germline at one end; a sequencing error may be responsible. The CDR3 is 14 amino acids. Looked up from germline, CDR1 is MNHGY and CDR2 is SVAAGI. The protocol was immunoSEQ multiplex PCR, while the TCRdb copy is restricted to in-frame clones and leaves out a portion. The table includes tens of thousands of clones, over 35% detected once. Researchers placed some 200,000 CFSE-labeled responder cells in culture with some 200,000 irradiated, violet-dye-labeled stimulator cells. CFSE-low proliferating responders, CD3+CD4+ and CD3+CD8+, were sorted post-reaction. These data come from a study of graft-versus-host responses after intestinal transplantation.

This specimen was alloreactive CD8+ T cells from a mixed lymphocyte reaction culture, taken before transplantation. This sample's subset: CFSE-low proliferating T cells sorted from roughly 6-day pre-transplant mixed lymphocyte reaction (GvH or HvG direction). The rearrangement uses TRBV6-9 and TRBJ2-1; perhaps TRBD2 as D (5 bases). The receptor's source is a human patient who was an organ donor for intestinal transplantation. The DNA of the CDR3 is TGTGCCAGCAGTCGAGACTATTACGGCAATGAGCGGTTCTTC. Its translation: CASSRDYYGNERFF.